The present entry profiles one T cell receptor (beta chain) with its context. Antigen: not known. The CDR3 length is 14 residues. V was shortened by 2 bases and J by 8 bases, with 15 bases between the two germline ends. The germline gives CDR1 SGHTA, CDR2 FQGNSA. Donors consisted of healthy bone marrow donors. The PCR ran on 60 Vbeta and 13 Jbeta primers. This table comes from immunoSEQ multiplex PCR, and its TCRdb copy is limited to in-frame clones, with some not included. Counted here are 150,000 to 250,000 clones, under 90% occurring once; the ten biggest clones make up roughly 0.1%. The source of the sample is a study of cytomegalovirus exposure and HLA in healthy donors. Study-level findings and limits: Relative to the approximately 700-donor mean, N-insertions were reportedly fewer in an Asian-associated ancestry cluster in a later analysis.

The chain links TRBV7-2 to TRBJ1-2, with D perhaps matching TRBD1 (6 bases). Material for sequencing was PBMCs. The origin of this receptor is a boy aged 2 to 10 in good health and CMV-seronegative. DNA for the CDR3: TGTGCCAGCAGCTTATCGTGGGGGCCGCCGGGCTACACCTTC. Protein product: CASSLSWGPPGYTF.